These 14 T cell receptor beta chains came from one sample sequenced in a study of Tregs in tolerant kidney transplant recipients. Assay used: immunoSEQ multiplex PCR; TCRdb lists only in-frame clones, some missing. The sample consists of about 83,000 clones, 98% of them appearing once. The sequenced sample was CD4+ T cells from blood, obtained before the transplant. The receptors were gathered from a human donor who received a combined kidney and bone marrow transplant.

V is TRBV7-9 and J is TRBJ2-2; D gene uncertain. Germline values: CDR1 SEHNR, CDR2 FQNEAQ (reference sequence). The CDR3 is 14 residues long. V lost 5 bases and J lost 1, with 8 bases in between. Here the CDR3 DNA reads TGTGCCAGCAGCCAGGCCCTGAACACCGGGGAGCTGTTTTTT. Residues: CASSQALNTGELFF.

This sequence joins TRBV11-3 and TRBJ1-1; 7 positions match TRBD1. CDR1 is SGHNT, CDR2 YENEEA, per germline. V shed 5 bases and J 0 bases; nucleotides not matched to a gene: 6. CDR3 length equals 15 residues. The CDR3 bases are TGTGCCAGCAGCCTAGGGACAGATTTGAACACTGAAGCTTTCTTT. Amino acids: CASSLGTDLNTEAFF.

V is TRBV9 and J is TRBJ1-6; weak D call: TRBD1 (5 bases). This CDR3 region has 15 residues. Per germline, CDR1 SGDLS and CDR2 YYNGEE. V was clipped by 2 bases and J by 4 bases, with 10 bases between them. The CDR3 loop is CASSVYGGYNSPLHF. The CDR3 bases are TGTGCCAGCAGCGTCTACGGGGGTTATAATTCACCCCTCCACTTT. The full variable domain, rest sourced from reference TRBV9 and TRBJ1-6, is DSGVTQTPKHLITATGQRVTLRCSPRSGDLSVYWYQQSLDQGLQFLIQYYNGEERAKGNILERFSAQQFPDLHSELNLSSLELGDSALYFCASSVYGGYNSPLHFGNGTRLTVT.

The chain has TRBV19 and TRBJ1-2; TRBD1 might be the D (6 bases). V dropped 7 bases and J dropped 5 bases, with 11 bases sitting between them. The CDR3 consists of 12 residues. In germline, CDR1 is LNHDA, CDR2 SQIVND (reference sequence). CDR3 coding DNA: TGTGCCAGTACTGGACAGACTTATGGCTACACCTTC. Protein product: CASTGQTYGYTF.

This chain connects TRBV4-1 to TRBJ2-1; the D gene is possibly TRBD2 (7 bases). The length of the CDR3 is 16 residues. V lost 1 base and J 4 bases, leaving 14 bases between the germline ends. Germline values: CDR1 MGHRA, CDR2 YSYEKL. In DNA, the CDR3 is TGCGCCAGCAGCCAAGTAGGCGGGGGCGCGTACAATGAGCAGTTCTTC. Translating gives CASSQVGGGAYNEQFF.

V is TRBV6-1 and J is TRBJ1-1, with 9 bases identical to TRBD1. The CDR3 spans 13 residues. Trimming removed 6 bases from V and 5 bases from J; junction bases left unmatched: 4. Germline loops: CDR1 MNHNS, CDR2 SASEGT. The CDR3 region has the DNA TGTGCCAGCAGCCGGGACAGGGAGACTGAAGCTTTCTTT. It specifies CASSRDRETEAFF.

V is TRBV18 and J is TRBJ1-5; maybe TRBD1 (6 bases). This CDR3 is built from 17 residues. Trimming took 3 bases from V and 0 from J, leaving 15 bases between them. Germline CDR1 KGHSH, CDR2 LQKENI. CDR3 sequence reads: CASSPRTVSHSNQPQHF. For the CDR3, the DNA is TGTGCCAGCTCACCCCGGACAGTCTCTCATAGCAATCAGCCCCAGCATTTT.

The chain recombines TRBV9 with TRBJ1-1; 9 bases match TRBD1. V trimming: 0 bases; J trimming: 5 bases; junction bases outside the gene matches: 14. Germline-derived CDR1 and CDR2 are SGDLS and YYNGEE. There are 18 residues in the CDR3. The CDR3 DNA reads as TGTGCCAGCAGCGTAGGAACCGACCGTGGACAGGGGAAAACTGAAGCTTTCTTT. Translated: CASSVGTDRGQGKTEAFF.

This rearrangement joins TRBV19 to TRBJ2-7; TRBD2 might be the D (6 bases). Trimming stripped 0 bases from V and 6 bases from J, with 18 bases between. CDR1 LNHDA and CDR2 SQIVND come from the germline V gene (reference sequence). There are 16 residues in the CDR3. CDR3 in amino acids: CASSIDHLGGVVEQYF. The DNA of the CDR3 is TGTGCCAGTAGTATAGACCACCTGGGGGGAGTGGTCGAGCAGTACTTC. Complete variable domain (other parts from reference TRBV19 and TRBJ2-7): DGGITQSPKYLFRKEGQNVTLSCEQNLNHDAMYWYRQDPGQGLRLIYYSQIVNDFQKGDIAEGYSVSREKKESFPLTVTSAQKNPTAFYLCASSIDHLGGVVEQYFGPGTRLTVT.

J is TRBJ1-1 and V is TRBV11-2; tentatively, D is TRBD1 (5 bases). The CDR3 runs 12 residues. The V and J ends lost 2 bases and 11 bases respectively, with 12 bases between them. In germline, CDR1 is SGHAT, CDR2 FQNNGV. This CDR3 is CASSLLGTRAFF. Here the CDR3 DNA reads TGTGCCAGCAGCTTATTGGGGACTAGGGCTTTCTTT.

The chain employs TRBV7-3 and TRBJ2-1; tentatively, D is TRBD1 (5 bases). The CDR3 spans 14 residues. The V and J ends lost 4 bases and 8 bases respectively, with 15 bases between them. The germline gives CDR1 SGHTA, CDR2 FQGTGA. The DNA of the CDR3 is TGTGCCAGCAGCTACACAGGATTTTACGATGAGCAGTTCTTC. Protein: CASSYTGFYDEQFF.

The chain has TRBV6-6 and TRBJ1-3; 10 bases match TRBD1. CDR1 MNHNY and CDR2 SVGAGI come from the germline V gene (reference sequence). This CDR3 has 13 amino acids. With 5 bases clipped from V and 6 bases from J, the junction kept 1 base outside the gene matches. Written as DNA, the CDR3 is TGTGCCAGCAGTCGACAGGGGGCAAACACCATATATTTT. Residues: CASSRQGANTIYF.

V and J are TRBV5-5 and TRBJ2-2, with 8 bases matching TRBD2. J was trimmed by 5 bases and V by 2 bases; bases with no gene match: 11. Looked up from germline, CDR1 is SGHKS and CDR2 is YYEKEE (reference sequence). This CDR3 comprises 17 residues. CDR3 sequence: CASSFEYGREVTGELFF. As DNA, the CDR3 is TGTGCCAGCAGCTTTGAATACGGGAGGGAGGTGACCGGGGAGCTGTTTTTT.

The rearrangement links TRBV7-9 to TRBJ2-7; TRBD2 agrees at 9 bases. Germline CDR1 reads SEHNR; CDR2 reads FQNEAQ (reference sequence). The CDR3 length is 13 residues. J lost 12 bases, V lost 0 bases, and 6 bases had no gene match. In nucleotides, the CDR3 is TGTGCCAGCAGCTTAGCGGGGCGGGAGGGTCGGTACTTC. Protein sequence: CASSLAGREGRYF. The variable domain in full, with the rest retrieved from reference TRBV7-9 and TRBJ2-7, is DTGVSQNPRHKITKRGQNVTFRCDPISEHNRLYWYRQTLGQGPEFLTYFQNEAQLEKSRLLSDRFSAERPKGSFSTLEIQRTEQGDSAMYLCASSLAGREGRYFGPGTRLTVT.